Described below is a single TCR beta chain sequence and its context. Its antigen is unidentified. The data were obtained in a study of early stage breast cancer tumors. Study context: Of 15 to 20 invasive breast tumors, about a dozen were hormone receptor-positive, HER2-negative. Invasive lobular carcinomas made up about 30% of the 12 ER+/PR+/HER2- tumors.

Each sample had two DNA replicates, roughly 0.5 ug blood or 1.5 ug tissue. Measured with immunoSEQ multiplex PCR; TCRdb has only the in-frame clones, and not every one. The data show fewer than 70,000 clones, with more than 70% seen just once and about 4.8% held by the top ten. Study-wide findings and caveats: Commonly generated sequences made up most enriched TCRB sequences shared between patients.

Trimming pared 4 bases from V and 0 bases from J, leaving 9 bases between. Per the germline V gene, CDR1 is SGHRS and CDR2 is YFSETQ. The CDR3 has 14 residues. The sample consisted of blood. The chain recombines TRBV5-1 with TRBJ2-3; D is possibly TRBD1 (6 bases). This clonotype originated in a person aged 35-55 years with breast cancer. CDR3 bases: TGCGCCAGCAGCCCGGACAGTAGCACAGATACGCAGTATTTT. Protein: CASSPDSSTDTQYF.